This T cell receptor beta chain was profiled in a study of CD4 T cells in relation to SARS-CoV-2 and coronaviruses. Findings and limits, study-wide: Compared with monoreactive clones, crossreactive clones showed significantly weaker SARS-CoV-2 expansion.

CD4+ T cells from unexposed donors were obtained before the COVID-19 pandemic (2011-2018). The cells were cultured for over eight days before CD4+ T cells were isolated. This clone was found once. The antigen is not known. The CDR3 totals 16 residues. Germline assignment: CDR1 SGHRS and CDR2 YFSETQ. V lost 2 bases and J lost 6; bases outside the gene matches: 7. The protocol was immunoSEQ multiplex PCR, while the TCRdb copy is restricted to in-frame clones and leaves out a portion. Among roughly 28,000 clones listed, 73% were seen once. Specimen: CD4+ T cells from PBMCs, cultured in vitro. The chain recombines TRBV5-1 with TRBJ2-1; TRBD2 matches at 11 bases. This sequence originates from a human donor in good health. CDR3 loop: CASSLTSGSGINEQFF. The CDR3 region has the DNA TGCGCCAGCAGCTTAACTAGCGGGAGTGGGATCAATGAGCAGTTCTTC.